Listed below are T cell receptor beta chains from one sample, sequenced in a study of shared clonotypes between healthy human individuals. TCRdb keeps only in-frame clones here, not all; method: immunoSEQ multiplex PCR. This repertoire shows over a million clones, over 95% found once; its top ten account for over 1%. The sequencing sample was made of naive CD4+ T cells sorted from blood. These TCRs come from a young man in good health. CDR3s include the opening cysteine and the closing phenylalanine or tryptophan. A D gene is named only where the DNA matches it firmly. Some rows mark clone size as missing; the rest say once, few, many or name a class of expanded clone.

clone_size j_call v_call d_call cdr3_aa cdr3_nt
. TRBJ2-7 TRBV30 . CAWRPAGARGYEQYF TGTGCCTGGCGCCCCGCCGGGGCGAGGGGCTACGAGCAGTACTTC
once TRBJ2-5 TRBV28 . CASKGGGFGETQYF TGTGCCAGTAAGGGCGGAGGGTTCGGAGAGACCCAGTACTTC
. TRBJ2-7 TRBV9 TRBD2 CASSVVAGGPGEQYF TGTGCCAGCAGCGTAGTGGCGGGAGGGCCTGGAGAGCAGTACTTC
once TRBJ2-5 TRBV4-1 TRBD1 CASSHGTGQETQYF TGCGCCAGCAGCCACGGGACAGGGCAAGAGACCCAGTACTTC
. TRBJ2-2 TRBV18 TRBD2 CASSPTSGRANTGELFF TGTGCCAGCTCACCCACTAGCGGGAGGGCGAACACCGGGGAGCTGTTTTTT
. TRBJ2-1 TRBV30 . CAYNEQFF TGTGCGTACAATGAGCAGTTCTTC
. TRBJ1-1 TRBV10-3 . CAISESNRQPEAFF TGTGCCATCAGTGAGTCTAATCGACAGCCTGAAGCTTTCTTT
. TRBJ1-2 TRBV5-4 TRBD1 CASRPGGQKYYGYTF TGTGCCAGCCGACCAGGGGGACAGAAATACTATGGCTACACCTTC
. TRBJ1-1 TRBV30 . CALGKGLNTEAFF TGTGCCCTAGGGAAGGGGCTGAACACTGAAGCTTTCTTT
. TRBJ1-4 TRBV5-1 . CASSLGGREKLFF TGCGCCAGCAGCCTTGGGGGAAGAGAAAAACTGTTTTTT
once TRBJ2-7 TRBV5-1 . CASSLANSYEQYF TGCGCCAGCAGCTTGGCGAATTCCTACGAGCAGTACTTC
. TRBJ2-1 TRBV7-9 . CASSLGTQAKGRSYNEQFF TGTGCCAGCAGCTTAGGGACACAGGCAAAAGGGAGGTCCTACAATGAGCAGTTCTTC
. TRBJ2-7 TRBV10-1 TRBD1 CASSGGQGRDGSYEQYF TGCGCCAGCAGTGGGGGACAGGGAAGGGACGGCTCCTACGAGCAGTACTTC
. TRBJ1-2 TRBV5-6 . CASSQTGPSRTF TGTGCCAGCAGCCAGACAGGCCCCTCCCGCACCTTC
. TRBJ1-5 TRBV28 TRBD1 CASSTRDRGDDQPQHF TGTGCCAGCAGTACAAGGGACAGGGGTGACGATCAGCCCCAGCATTTT
. TRBJ2-1 TRBV19 TRBD1 CATTDRGLGHYNEQFF TGTGCCACTACGGACAGGGGGTTAGGCCATTACAATGAGCAGTTCTTC
. TRBJ2-1 TRBV2 . CASSPRASGYNEQFF TGTGCCAGCAGTCCAAGGGCTAGTGGCTACAATGAGCAGTTCTTC
. TRBJ2-3 TRBV7-6 TRBD1 CASSLPPRTGAQYF TGTGCCAGCAGCTTACCCCCGAGGACAGGTGCGCAGTATTTT
. TRBJ2-3 TRBV4-1 . CASSHTDTQYF TGCGCCAGCAGCCACACAGATACGCAGTATTTT
. TRBJ2-2 TRBV5-4 TRBD2 CASSLVGGRGAGELFF TGTGCCAGCAGCTTGGTTGGCGGGAGGGGGGCCGGGGAGCTGTTTTTT
. TRBJ1-2 TRBV14 . CASSLSGGPTYGYTF TGTGCCAGCAGCCTCTCGGGGGGACCTACCTATGGCTACACCTTC
. TRBJ2-7 TRBV2 TRBD2 CASRERVAGGPNEQYF TGTGCCAGCAGGGAGAGGGTAGCGGGAGGGCCCAACGAGCAGTACTTC
. TRBJ2-7 TRBV6-1 . CASSEVVGHSYEQYF TGTGCCAGCAGTGAAGTGGTTGGGCATTCCTACGAGCAGTACTTC
. TRBJ2-2 TRBV5-1 TRBD1 CASSLAGGTGVSGELFF TGCGCCAGCAGCTTGGCCGGCGGGACAGGGGTATCAGGGGAGCTGTTTTTT
. TRBJ2-1 TRBV28 . CASSLWGYNDNEQFF TGTGCCAGCAGTTTATGGGGCTATAATGACAATGAGCAGTTCTTC
. TRBJ2-1 TRBV10-3 TRBD1 CAIQGYDNEQFF TGTGCCATACAGGGGTACGACAATGAGCAGTTCTTC
. TRBJ1-5 TRBV28 . CASSPLRTPYSNQPQHF TGTGCCAGCAGTCCACTAAGGACACCGTATAGCAATCAGCCCCAGCATTTT
. TRBJ1-1 TRBV15 . CATRNPGGVNTEAFF TGTGCCACCAGGAACCCCGGAGGGGTGAACACTGAAGCTTTCTTT
. TRBJ1-1 TRBV5-6 TRBD1 CASSLRTGNAFF TGTGCCAGCAGCTTAAGGACAGGGAATGCTTTCTTT
. TRBJ2-3 TRBV2 TRBD1 CASIKDRAKDTQYF TGTGCCAGCATAAAGGACAGGGCGAAAGATACGCAGTATTTT
. TRBJ2-7 TRBV6-5 TRBD2 CASSYSSGTSLYEQYF TGTGCCAGCAGTTACTCCTCCGGGACTAGTCTCTACGAGCAGTACTTC
. TRBJ1-5 TRBV14 TRBD1 CASSHGQGGQPQHF TGTGCCAGCAGCCACGGACAGGGAGGACAGCCCCAGCATTTT
. TRBJ1-1 TRBV5-5 TRBD1 CASSFPGTGATEAFF TGTGCCAGCAGCTTCCCCGGGACAGGGGCGACTGAAGCTTTCTTT
. TRBJ2-1 TRBV28 TRBD2 CASRSGTSGTPIDEQFF TGTGCCAGCAGGTCTGGGACTAGCGGGACCCCGATCGATGAGCAGTTCTTC
. TRBJ2-5 TRBV2 . CASRRDTLGTQYF TGTGCCAGCAGACGGGACACTCTGGGGACCCAGTACTTC
. TRBJ2-2 TRBV19 TRBD2 CASNLAGGNTGELFF TGTGCCAGTAACCTAGCGGGAGGGAACACCGGGGAGCTGTTTTTT
. TRBJ2-3 TRBV7-2 . CASSSPNPSTDTQYF TGTGCCAGCAGCTCTCCAAACCCTAGCACAGATACGCAGTATTTT
. TRBJ1-1 TRBV28 TRBD1 CASSRNRGPVNTEAFF TGTGCCAGCAGTCGAAACAGGGGGCCGGTGAACACTGAAGCTTTCTTT
. TRBJ2-7 TRBV28 . CASSRRDFGGEQYF TGTGCCAGCAGTCGGCGGGACTTCGGAGGGGAGCAGTACTTC
. TRBJ2-4 TRBV6-5 . CASSQRLGVRQYF TGTGCCAGCAGCCAACGCTTAGGCGTGAGGCAGTACTTC
. TRBJ2-7 TRBV15 TRBD2 CATSTRKSGRADMYEQYF TGTGCCACCAGCACCCGTAAAAGCGGGAGGGCCGATATGTACGAGCAGTACTTC
. TRBJ2-2 TRBV28 . CASSLLRSGTGELFF TGTGCCAGCAGTTTACTGCGGAGCGGCACCGGGGAGCTGTTTTTT
. TRBJ2-2 TRBV5-4 TRBD1 CASSSGQGKIGELFF TGTGCCAGCAGCTCGGGACAGGGCAAGATCGGGGAGCTGTTTTTT